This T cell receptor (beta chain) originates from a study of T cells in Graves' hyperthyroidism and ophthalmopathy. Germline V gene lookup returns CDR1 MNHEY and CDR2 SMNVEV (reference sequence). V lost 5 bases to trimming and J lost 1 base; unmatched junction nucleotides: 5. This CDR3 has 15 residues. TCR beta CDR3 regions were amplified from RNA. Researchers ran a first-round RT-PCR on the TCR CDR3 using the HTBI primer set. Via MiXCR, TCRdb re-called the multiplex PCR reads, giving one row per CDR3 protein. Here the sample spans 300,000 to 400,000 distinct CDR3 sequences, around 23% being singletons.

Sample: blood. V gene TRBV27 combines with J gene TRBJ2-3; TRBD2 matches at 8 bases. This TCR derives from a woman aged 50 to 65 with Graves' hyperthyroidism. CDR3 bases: TGTGCCAGCAGTCAACAACTAGCGGGCACAGATACGCAGTATTTT. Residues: CASSQQLAGTDTQYF.